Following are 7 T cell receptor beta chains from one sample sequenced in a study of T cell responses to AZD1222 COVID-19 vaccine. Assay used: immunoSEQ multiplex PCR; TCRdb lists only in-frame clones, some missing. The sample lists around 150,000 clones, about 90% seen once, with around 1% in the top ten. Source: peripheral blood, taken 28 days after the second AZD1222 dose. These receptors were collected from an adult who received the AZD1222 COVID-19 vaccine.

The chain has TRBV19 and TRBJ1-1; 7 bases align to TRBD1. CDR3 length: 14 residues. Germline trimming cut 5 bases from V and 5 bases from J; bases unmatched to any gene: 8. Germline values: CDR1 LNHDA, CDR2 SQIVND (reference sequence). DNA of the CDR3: TGTGCCAGTAGTGTATCGACAGGGTGGACTGAAGCTTTCTTT. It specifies CASSVSTGWTEAFF.

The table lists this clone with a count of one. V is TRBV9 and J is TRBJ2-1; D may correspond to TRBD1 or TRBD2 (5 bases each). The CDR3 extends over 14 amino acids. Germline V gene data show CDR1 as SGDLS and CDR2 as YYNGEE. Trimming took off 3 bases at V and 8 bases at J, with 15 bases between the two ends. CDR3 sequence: CASSGWGSGDEQFF. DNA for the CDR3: TGTGCCAGCAGCGGGTGGGGGAGTGGAGATGAGCAGTTCTTC.

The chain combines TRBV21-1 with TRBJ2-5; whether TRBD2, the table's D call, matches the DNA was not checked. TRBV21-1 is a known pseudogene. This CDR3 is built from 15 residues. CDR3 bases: TGTGCCAGCAGCCGAGCGGGGGACTTCCAAGAGACCCAGTACTTC. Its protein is CASSRAGDFQETQYF.

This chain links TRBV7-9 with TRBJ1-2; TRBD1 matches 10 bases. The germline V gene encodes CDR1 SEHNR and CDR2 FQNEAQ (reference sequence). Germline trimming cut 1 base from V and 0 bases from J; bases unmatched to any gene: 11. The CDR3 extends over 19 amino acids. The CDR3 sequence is CASSLVALGQGRSNYGYTF. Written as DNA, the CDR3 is TGTGCCAGCAGCTTAGTGGCCCTGGGACAGGGGCGGTCTAACTATGGCTACACCTTC.

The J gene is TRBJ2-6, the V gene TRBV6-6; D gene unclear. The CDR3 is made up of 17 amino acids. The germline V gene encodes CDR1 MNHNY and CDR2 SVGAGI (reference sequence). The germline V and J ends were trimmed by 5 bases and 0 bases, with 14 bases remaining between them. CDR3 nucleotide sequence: TGTGCCAGCAGTCTACACATGCGGACCTCTGGGGCCAACGTCCTGACTTTC. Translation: CASSLHMRTSGANVLTF.

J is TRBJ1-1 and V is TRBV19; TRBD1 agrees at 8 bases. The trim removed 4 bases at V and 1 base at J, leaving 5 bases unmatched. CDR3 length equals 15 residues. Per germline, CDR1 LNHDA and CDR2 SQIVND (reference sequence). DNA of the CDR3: TGTGCCAGTAGTAAACAGGGGGTGCGGAACACTGAAGCTTTCTTT. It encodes CASSKQGVRNTEAFF.

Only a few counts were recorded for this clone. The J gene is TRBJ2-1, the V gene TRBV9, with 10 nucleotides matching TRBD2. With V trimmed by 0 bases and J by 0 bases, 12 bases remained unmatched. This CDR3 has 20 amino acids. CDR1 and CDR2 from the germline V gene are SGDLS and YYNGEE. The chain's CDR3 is CASSVAGLAGAESSYNEQFF. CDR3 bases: TGTGCCAGCAGCGTAGCTGGCCTAGCGGGGGCCGAGAGCTCCTACAATGAGCAGTTCTTC.